This T cell receptor (beta chain) emerged from a study of shared clonotypes between healthy human individuals. At the level of the study: CD4 naive and CD4 memory each took three plates per donor, while CD8 naive took two and CD8 memory one.

On this clone: This may come from a read error, since a much larger clone is one base off.

Splitting of each subset's genomic DNA was done evenly across several immunoSEQ plates. The protocol was immunoSEQ multiplex PCR, while the TCRdb copy is restricted to in-frame clones and leaves out a portion. The sample lists around 1,000,000 clones, 60% to 85% occurring once. This CDR3 region has 13 residues. The V end lost 7 bases, the J end lost 1 base, and 9 bases lay between the germline ends. Looked up from germline, CDR1 is MNHEY and CDR2 is SMNVEV (reference sequence). This clonotype was sampled from a young man in good health. Some clones in this sample may be carry-over from other donors' samples. The chain uses TRBV27 and TRBJ2-3; D is unclear. Source material: memory CD4+ T cells from PBMCs. Subset reported: CD45RA-negative fraction. In DNA, the CDR3 is TGTGCCAGCACCTTCGCGGGCACAGATACGCAGTATTTT. Encoded protein: CASTFAGTDTQYF.